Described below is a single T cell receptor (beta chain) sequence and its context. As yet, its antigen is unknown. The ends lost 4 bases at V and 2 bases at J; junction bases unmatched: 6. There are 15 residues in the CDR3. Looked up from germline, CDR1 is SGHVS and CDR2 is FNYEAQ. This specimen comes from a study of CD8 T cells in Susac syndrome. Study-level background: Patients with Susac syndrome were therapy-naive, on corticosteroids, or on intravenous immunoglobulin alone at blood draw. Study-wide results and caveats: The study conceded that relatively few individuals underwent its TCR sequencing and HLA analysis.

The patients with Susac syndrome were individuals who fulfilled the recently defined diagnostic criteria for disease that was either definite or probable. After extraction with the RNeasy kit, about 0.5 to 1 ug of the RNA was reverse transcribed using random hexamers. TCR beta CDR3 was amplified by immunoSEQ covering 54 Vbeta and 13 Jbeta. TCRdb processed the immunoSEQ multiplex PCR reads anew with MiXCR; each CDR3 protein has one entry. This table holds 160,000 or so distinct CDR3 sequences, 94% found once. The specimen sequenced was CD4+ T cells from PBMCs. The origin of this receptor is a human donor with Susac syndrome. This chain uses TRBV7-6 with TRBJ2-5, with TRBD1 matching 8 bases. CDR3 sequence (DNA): TGTGCCAGCAGCTCCCGACAGGGGCGACAAGAGACCCAGTACTTC. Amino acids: CASSSRQGRQETQYF. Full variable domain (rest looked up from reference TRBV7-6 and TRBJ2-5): GAGVSQSPRYKVTKRGQDVALRCDPISGHVSLYWYRQALGQGPEFLTYFNYEAQQDKSGLPNDRFSAERPEGSISTLTIQRTEQRDSAMYRCASSSRQGRQETQYFGPGTRLLVL.